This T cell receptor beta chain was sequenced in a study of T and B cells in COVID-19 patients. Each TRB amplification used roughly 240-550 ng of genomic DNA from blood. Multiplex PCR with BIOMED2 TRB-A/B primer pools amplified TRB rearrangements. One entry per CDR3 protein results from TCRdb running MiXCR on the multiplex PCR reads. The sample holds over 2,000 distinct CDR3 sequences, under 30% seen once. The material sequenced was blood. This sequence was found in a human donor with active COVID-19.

The CDR3 coding sequence is TGCGCCAGCAGCCAGACTAGCGGGAGTTCTTATGAGCAGTTCTTC. It is translated as CASSQTSGSSYEQFF. V is TRBV5-1 and J is TRBJ2-1, with TRBD2 matching 12 bases. The V segment lost 4 bases and the J segment 8 bases; nucleotides outside the gene matches: 7. The CDR3 covers 15 residues. The germline CDR1 and CDR2 sequences are SGHRS and YFSETQ.